Below are 24 T cell receptor beta chains sequenced from a single sample in a study of OX40 agonist ivuxolimab in advanced cancers. Profiled with immunoSEQ multiplex PCR; TCRdb holds only in-frame clones, not every one. The table records 75,000 to 100,000 clones, less than 85% of them present only once. Sequenced here: CD4+ or CD8+ T cells sorted from blood, sampled in a trial of the OX40 agonist ivuxolimab. The receptors originated from an adult with an advanced solid tumor such as melanoma, head and neck, liver or kidney cancer.

The chain recombines TRBV10-2 with TRBJ2-3; TRBD1 agrees at 8 bases. The CDR3 sequence is 17 residues long. V trimming: 6 bases; J trimming: 0 bases; junction bases outside the gene matches: 11. Germline V gives CDR1 WSHSY, CDR2 SAAADI. The CDR3 loop is CASRGRTGKTSTDTQYF. CDR3 coding DNA: TGCGCCAGCAGGGGGCGGACAGGGAAGACTAGCACAGATACGCAGTATTTT.

The rearrangement joins TRBV9 to TRBJ2-1, with TRBD1 identical over 9 bases. Germline V gene data show CDR1 as SGDLS and CDR2 as YYNGEE. This CDR3 comprises 12 residues. V shed 2 bases, J shed 10 bases, and the junction held 1 base outside the gene matches. In DNA form, the CDR3 reads TGTGCCAGCAGCGTCGACAGGGGGGAGCAGTTCTTC. Protein: CASSVDRGEQFF.

As for this clone: The sample holds other DNA sequences that translate to the same CDR3. The rearrangement links TRBV29-1 to TRBJ2-5; the D gene could be TRBD1 or TRBD2 (7 bases each). Trimming stripped 6 bases from V and 4 bases from J, with 18 bases between. Germline CDR1 is SQVTM and CDR2 is ANQGSEA. The CDR3 spans 14 residues. In nucleotides, the CDR3 is TGCAGCGTGGTCCCAGGGGGAGGGGGAGAGACCCAGTACTTC. As protein: CSVVPGGGGETQYF. The variable domain in full, completed from reference TRBV29-1 and TRBJ2-5, reads SAVISQKPSRDICQRGTSLTIQCQVDSQVTMMFWYRQQPGQSLTLIATANQGSEATYESGFVIDKFPISRPNLTFSTLTVSNMSPEDSSIYLCSVVPGGGGETQYFGPGTRLLVL.

This chain connects TRBV7-2 to TRBJ1-1; D ambiguous. Per the germline V gene, CDR1 is SGHTA and CDR2 is FQGNSA. Trimming took 2 bases from V and 2 from J, leaving 9 bases between them. The CDR3 has 14 amino acids. The CDR3 is CASSLRHGNTEAFF. Here the CDR3 DNA reads TGTGCCAGCAGCTTACGCCACGGAAACACTGAAGCTTTCTTT.

Concerning this clone: Other DNA sequences in the same sample also yield this CDR3. V is TRBV7-9 and J is TRBJ2-3; D tentatively reads TRBD1 or TRBD2 (5 bases each). Per germline, CDR1 SEHNR and CDR2 FQNEAQ (reference sequence). V was pared by 2 bases and J by 9 bases, with 12 bases between. The CDR3 runs 13 residues. The CDR3 spells CASSLPPGDTQYF. The CDR3 DNA is TGTGCCAGCAGCTTACCACCCGGGGACACGCAGTATTTT.

This clone was recorded a few times. The genes are TRBV18 and TRBJ1-5; D remains unclear. The CDR3 has 15 residues. Germline CDR1 KGHSH, CDR2 LQKENI. V dropped 4 bases and J dropped 4 bases, with 14 bases sitting between them. CDR3 nucleotides: TGTGCCAGCTCACAGAGAGGTTCCACGAATCAGCCCCAGCATTTT. It translates to CASSQRGSTNQPQHF.

The chain uses TRBV5-1 and TRBJ1-6, with 9 nucleotides matching TRBD1. Germline trimming cut 4 bases from V and 7 bases from J; bases unmatched to any gene: 6. Germline V gives CDR1 SGHRS, CDR2 YFSETQ. The CDR3 is 15 amino acids. The CDR3 loop is CASSPRQGGNSPLHF. In DNA form, the CDR3 reads TGCGCCAGCAGCCCCCGACAGGGGGGGAATTCACCCCTCCACTTT.

V usage is TRBV7-7 and J usage is TRBJ2-5; tentatively, D is TRBD1 or TRBD2 (7 bases each). This CDR3 has 14 amino acids. V lost 5 bases and J 3 bases, leaving 13 bases between the germline ends. Germline-derived CDR1 and CDR2 are SSHAT and FNYEAQ (reference sequence). CDR3 protein: CASSPTGREETQYF. The CDR3 DNA sequence: TGTGCCAGCAGCCCGACAGGGAGGGAAGAGACCCAGTACTTC.

The genes are TRBV6-5 and TRBJ1-2; 8 nucleotides agree with TRBD1. The CDR3 contains 12 residues. Germline V gene lookup returns CDR1 MNHEY and CDR2 SVGAGI. V shed 8 bases and J 8 bases; nucleotides not matched to a gene: 7. The CDR3 protein is CASEDRAGGYTF. The CDR3 bases are TGTGCCAGCGAGGACAGGGCGGGCGGCTACACCTTC.

This chain connects TRBV10-2 to TRBJ2-7, with D maybe TRBD2 (5 bases). V lost 6 bases to trimming and J lost 0 bases, with 9 bases between them. The CDR3 is 13 residues long. Germline CDR1 reads WSHSY; CDR2 reads SAAADI. The CDR3 loop is CASSKDFSYEQYF. CDR3 bases: TGCGCCAGCAGCAAGGACTTCTCCTACGAGCAGTACTTC.

V usage is TRBV9 and J usage is TRBJ1-4; 8 positions agree with TRBD1. Germline trimming cut 4 bases from V and 7 bases from J; bases unmatched to any gene: 6. Germline-derived CDR1 and CDR2 are SGDLS and YYNGEE. This CDR3 spans 14 amino acids. Here the CDR3 reads CASSSGQGGEKLFF. Here the CDR3 DNA reads TGTGCCAGCAGCTCCGGACAGGGAGGTGAAAAACTGTTTTTT.

This clone was seen a few times. This chain connects TRBV7-9 to TRBJ1-1; D unresolved. The CDR3 totals 13 residues. Trimming left V 3 bases short and J 0 bases short, with 5 bases between. CDR1 and CDR2 (germline): SEHNR, FQNEAQ (reference sequence). In nucleotides, the CDR3 is TGTGCCAGCAGCTTCGGGATGAACACTGAAGCTTTCTTT. It encodes CASSFGMNTEAFF.

This clone has ten or more counts. In the same sample, other DNA sequences code for this CDR3. The V gene is TRBV6-1, the J gene TRBJ2-7, with D unclear. Trimming stripped 8 bases from V and 1 base from J, with 9 bases between. This CDR3 region has 12 residues. From germline, CDR1 is MNHNS and CDR2 SASEGT. In nucleotides, the CDR3 is TGTGCCAGCTCCCTGAGATCCTACGAGCAGTACTTC. It encodes CASSLRSYEQYF.

The rearrangement uses TRBV27 and TRBJ2-7; 8 bases align to TRBD1. J was trimmed by 6 bases and V by 3 bases; bases with no gene match: 4. This CDR3 has 13 amino acids. Germline CDR1 MNHEY, CDR2 SMNVEV (reference sequence). CDR3 DNA sequence: TGTGCCAGCAGTTTTCAGGGGGCAGCCGAGCAGTACTTC. This translates into CASSFQGAAEQYF.

The chain couples TRBV18 to TRBJ1-4; D gene unclear. This CDR3 is 15 amino acids long. Germline V gene lookup returns CDR1 KGHSH and CDR2 LQKENI. The V gene lost 2 bases and the J gene lost 4 bases, with 11 bases spanning the gap. CDR3 amino acids: CASSPGPGSNEKLFF. DNA of the CDR3: TGTGCCAGCTCACCAGGGCCCGGGAGTAATGAAAAACTGTTTTTT.

The chain is built from TRBV5-1 and TRBJ1-1; D gene uncertain. V was pared by 5 bases and J by 4 bases, with 12 bases between. Per the germline V gene, CDR1 is SGHRS and CDR2 is YFSETQ. The CDR3 has 13 amino acids. CDR3 coding DNA: TGCGCCAGCAGGGTCGGGAAAAGCACTGAAGCTTTCTTT. Amino acid sequence: CASRVGKSTEAFF.

The rearrangement links TRBV27 to TRBJ1-1; a weak D match, TRBD1 (5 bases). Per the germline V gene, CDR1 is MNHEY and CDR2 is SMNVEV (reference sequence). The ends were cut back, 3 bases at V and 1 base at J, with 6 bases in the middle. This CDR3 contains 13 residues. As DNA, the CDR3 is TGTGCCAGCAGTTTGGGGGGGAACACTGAAGCTTTCTTT. Translated, it gives CASSLGGNTEAFF.

The chain couples TRBV19 to TRBJ2-3; D call uncertain. Trimming removed 5 bases from V and 1 base from J, with 13 bases in between. The V gene's germline CDR1 is LNHDA and CDR2 SQIVND (reference sequence). The CDR3 covers 15 residues. This chain's CDR3 is CASSPRVLGTDTQYF. CDR3 sequence (DNA): TGTGCCAGTAGTCCCCGGGTTCTGGGCACAGATACGCAGTATTTT.

This chain joins TRBV7-2 and TRBJ2-3; tentative D call: TRBD1 (5 bases). Deletions cut 2 bases from V and 4 bases from J, with 10 bases between. Per the germline V gene, CDR1 is SGHTA and CDR2 is FQGNSA. The CDR3 runs 14 residues. CDR3 DNA sequence: TGTGCCAGCAGCTTACAGGGTGGTGCAGATACGCAGTATTTT. This encodes CASSLQGGADTQYF. Based on the CDR3 plus reference TRBV7-2 and TRBJ2-3, the full variable domain is GAGVSQSPSNKVTEKGKDVELRCDPISGHTALYWYRQSLGQGLEFLIYFQGNSAPDKSGLPSDRFSAERTGGSVSTLTIQRTQQEDSAVYLCASSLQGGADTQYFGPGTRLTVL.

The chain uses TRBV25-1 and TRBJ1-2, with 7 positions matching TRBD1. Germline values: CDR1 MGHDK, CDR2 SYGVNS. This CDR3 region has 13 residues. Trimming took 3 bases from V and 7 from J; bases not matched to a gene: 5. The DNA of the CDR3 is TGTGCCAGCAGTGAGAGACAGGGACTTGGCTACACCTTC. This translates into CASSERQGLGYTF.

The V call is TRBV4-1, the J call TRBJ1-2; the match to TRBD1 covers 7 bases. This CDR3 contains 15 residues. Germline V gene sequence: CDR1 MGHRA, CDR2 YSYEKL. Trimming removed 3 bases from V and 2 bases from J; junction bases left unmatched: 6. CDR3 sequence: CASSHGQEVNYGYTF. The CDR3 region has the DNA TGCGCCAGCAGCCATGGACAGGAGGTAAACTATGGCTACACCTTC.

This clone came up a few times. This chain uses TRBV15 with TRBJ2-5; unclear D gene. There are 13 residues in the CDR3. Trimming pared 4 bases from V and 5 bases from J, leaving 11 bases between. CDR1 is LNHNV and CDR2 is YYDKDF in the germline V gene (reference sequence). CDR3 DNA: TGTGCCACCAGCACAACAGTGTCGGAGACCCAGTACTTC. Translating it yields CATSTTVSETQYF.

J is TRBJ2-3 and V is TRBV18; the match to TRBD2 covers 10 bases. CDR1 and CDR2 from the germline V gene are KGHSH and LQKENI. The CDR3 is 15 residues long. V trimming: 4 bases; J trimming: 6 bases; junction bases outside the gene matches: 7. CDR3 in DNA: TGTGCCAGCTCACGAGGGACTAGCGAGGGGGATACGCAGTATTTT. Translated: CASSRGTSEGDTQYF. The full variable domain, in which reference TRBV18 and TRBJ2-3 provide the parts outside the CDR3, is NAGVMQNPRHLVRRRGQEARLRCSPMKGHSHVYWYRQLPEEGLKFMVYLQKENIIDESGMPKERFSAEFPKEGPSILRIQQVVRGDSAAYFCASSRGTSEGDTQYFGPGTRLTVL.

The chain links TRBV9 to TRBJ1-5, with D hard to call. Deletions cut 3 bases from V and 5 bases from J, with 12 bases between. CDR1 and CDR2 (germline): SGDLS, YYNGEE. This CDR3 has 14 amino acids. CDR3 in amino acids: CASSGSPIDQPQHF. The CDR3 nucleotides are TGTGCCAGCAGCGGCTCCCCCATCGATCAGCCCCAGCATTTT. Full variable domain (rest looked up from reference TRBV9 and TRBJ1-5): DSGVTQTPKHLITATGQRVTLRCSPRSGDLSVYWYQQSLDQGLQFLIQYYNGEERAKGNILERFSAQQFPDLHSELNLSSLELGDSALYFCASSGSPIDQPQHFGDGTRLSIL.